The source of this T cell receptor beta chain is a study of blood T cell repertoires in COVID-19. Whole-study context: Sites across the United States, Italy and Spain contributed samples from acute and convalescent COVID-19.

Produced via immunoSEQ multiplex PCR; TCRdb's table is partial and in-frame only. The sample consists of 190,000 or so clones, about 91% of them appearing once. The CDR3 sequence is 15 residues long. Unmatched junction bases numbered 5, after V lost 5 bases and J lost 1 base. Germline assignment: CDR1 LNHDA and CDR2 SQIVND (reference sequence). The sequencing sample was made of peripheral blood. The V call is TRBV19, the J call TRBJ1-1, with TRBD1 matching 9 bases. The source is a woman aged 25-40 years with acute or convalescent COVID-19. The CDR3 nucleotides are TGTGCCAGTAGTCCCACAGGGGGCGCGAACACTGAAGCTTTCTTT. Encoded protein: CASSPTGGANTEAFF.